The 25 T cell receptor beta chains in this list originate from one sample, sequenced in a study of T cell responses to AZD1222 COVID-19 vaccine. Libraries were prepared by immunoSEQ multiplex PCR; TCRdb keeps only in-frame clonotypes and omits some of them. The repertoire consists of 120,000 or so clones, with about 85% occurring once and the leading ten covering around 1.6%. The sequenced sample was peripheral blood, obtained on day 0 of AZD1222 vaccination. The receptors stem from an adult in good health.

The chain couples TRBV2 to TRBJ1-2; tentative D call: TRBD1 (5 bases). CDR3 length: 14 amino acids. Looked up from germline, CDR1 is SNHLY and CDR2 is FYNNEI. Deletions cut 2 bases from V and 2 bases from J, with 9 bases between. This CDR3 is CASSEHRMNYGYTF. The CDR3 region has the DNA TGTGCCAGCAGTGAACACAGGATGAACTATGGCTACACCTTC. Complete variable domain (other parts from reference TRBV2 and TRBJ1-2): EPEVTQTPSHQVTQMGQEVILRCVPISNHLYFYWYRQILGQKVEFLVSFYNNEISEKSEIFDDQFSVERPDGSNFTLKIRSTKLEDSAMYFCASSEHRMNYGYTFGSGTRLTVV.

V and J are TRBV19 and TRBJ1-4; D remains unclear. The CDR3 consists of 17 residues. Germline CDR1 and CDR2: LNHDA and SQIVND (reference sequence). Trimming cost V 6 bases and J 0 bases, with 17 bases left between them. The CDR3 coding sequence is TGTGCCAGTAGCATCGCGGCCGCAGCTGCAACTAATGAAAAACTGTTTTTT. Residues: CASSIAAAAATNEKLFF.

The genes are TRBV24-1 and TRBJ1-2, with 9 bases aligning to TRBD1. The germline V gene encodes CDR1 KGHDR and CDR2 SFDVKD. CDR3 length: 14 amino acids. After removal of 4 bases from V and 8 bases from J, the junction contained 7 bases not matched to a gene. The CDR3 DNA reads as TGTGCCACCAGTGACACGGGACAGGGTAAAGGCTACACCTTC. Translating gives CATSDTGQGKGYTF.

The chain is built from TRBV5-4 and TRBJ2-2, with 9 bases that match TRBD2. The V segment lost 3 bases and the J segment 2 bases; nucleotides outside the gene matches: 5. CDR3 length equals 16 residues. Germline V lookup: CDR1 SGHNT, CDR2 YYREEE (reference sequence). The CDR3 coding sequence is TGTGCCAGCAGCTCGAGGACTAGCGTTAACACCGGGGAGCTGTTTTTT. Its translation is CASSSRTSVNTGELFF.

The chain recombines TRBV9 with TRBJ1-2, with a weak D call TRBD1 (5 bases). From germline, CDR1 is SGDLS and CDR2 YYNGEE. This CDR3 is 14 amino acids long. Deletions cut 2 bases from V and 10 bases from J, with 18 bases between. The chain's CDR3 is CASSVPGRPYNYTF. CDR3 sequence (DNA): TGTGCCAGCAGCGTGCCGGGACGGCCCTATAACTACACCTTC. Supplemented by reference TRBV9 and TRBJ1-2, the full variable domain reads DSGVTQTPKHLITATGQRVTLRCSPRSGDLSVYWYQQSLDQGLQFLIQYYNGEERAKGNILERFSAQQFPDLHSELNLSSLELGDSALYFCASSVPGRPYNYTFGSGTRLTVV.

The rearrangement uses TRBV4-1 and TRBJ2-7; 14 bases are a match to TRBD2. After removal of 3 bases from V and 3 bases from J, the junction contained 1 base not matched to a gene. Germline V lookup: CDR1 MGHRA, CDR2 YSYEKL. The CDR3 has 15 residues. CDR3 protein: CASSHGLAGGYEQYF. The CDR3 region has the DNA TGCGCCAGCAGCCACGGACTAGCGGGAGGCTACGAGCAGTACTTC.

The chain combines TRBV14 with TRBJ1-1; D gene ambiguous. Germline assignment: CDR1 SGHDN and CDR2 FVKESK. Trimming pared 7 bases from V and 6 bases from J, leaving 15 bases between. The CDR3 loop spans 13 amino acids. The chain's CDR3 is CASTPFRLAEAFF. CDR3 DNA sequence: TGTGCCAGCACCCCATTTCGGCTCGCTGAAGCTTTCTTT.

This chain connects TRBV6-2 or TRBV6-3 to TRBJ2-7; 7 nucleotides line up with TRBD1. CDR1 is MNHEY, CDR2 SVGEGT, per germline. The CDR3 contains 14 residues. V dropped 5 bases and J dropped 5; count of bases not matched to a gene: 9. CDR3 protein: CASSNRDSLHEQYF. In nucleotides, the CDR3 is TGTGCCAGCAGTAACCGGGACAGTCTCCACGAGCAGTACTTC.

This chain connects TRBV23-1 to TRBJ1-1, with D uncertain. Being an ORF, TRBV23-1 has a function that is uncertain. V shed 6 bases and J shed 0 bases, with 17 bases lying between them. CDR3 length equals 16 residues. CDR3 nucleotides: TGCGCCAGCAGGGAACCGAGGTTGAACATGAACACTGAAGCTTTCTTT. This encodes CASREPRLNMNTEAFF.

The rearrangement joins TRBV5-6 to TRBJ2-5; the D gene is possibly TRBD2 (5 bases). The germline V and J ends were trimmed by 6 bases and 5 bases, with 14 bases remaining between them. The CDR3 contains 13 residues. From germline, CDR1 is SGHDT and CDR2 YYEEEE. The CDR3 DNA is TGTGCCAGCATCTCGCGGGTCGGCGAGACCCAGTACTTC. It translates to CASISRVGETQYF. The whole variable domain, filled in from reference TRBV5-6 and TRBJ2-5, reads DAGVTQSPTHLIKTRGQQVTLRCSPKSGHDTVSWYQQALGQGPQFIFQYYEEEERQRGNFPDRFSGHQFPNYSSELNVNALLLGDSALYLCASISRVGETQYFGPGTRLLVL.

In nucleotides, the CDR3 is TGCAGTGCTAACGGGGGAGTCTACACCTTC. Its translation: CSANGGVYTF. The V and J genes are TRBV20-1 and TRBJ1-2, with a weak D call TRBD1 (5 bases). This CDR3 comprises 10 residues. Trimming removed 4 bases from V and 10 bases from J, with 10 bases in between. The germline CDR1 and CDR2 sequences are DFQATT and SNEGSKA (reference sequence).

The chain is built from TRBV5-8 and TRBJ1-4; weak D call: TRBD1 (5 bases). V shed 4 bases and J shed 7 bases, with 17 bases lying between them. The germline CDR1 and CDR2 sequences are SGHTS and YDEGEE. The CDR3 runs to 15 residues. CDR3 sequence: CASSTWTRRSEKLFF. Written as DNA, the CDR3 is TGTGCCAGCAGCACCTGGACAAGGCGAAGTGAAAAACTGTTTTTT.

This chain connects TRBV6-6 to TRBJ2-5; maybe TRBD1 (6 bases). CDR3 size: 13 residues. Trimming removed 5 bases at V and 3 bases at J, with 10 bases between. Germline CDR1 reads MNHNY; CDR2 reads SVGAGI (reference sequence). The CDR3 nucleotides read TGTGCCAGCAGTCAACAGGGAAAAGAGACCCAGTACTTC. Translated, it gives CASSQQGKETQYF.

The V gene is TRBV7-9, the J gene TRBJ1-1, with a tentative D call TRBD1 (5 bases). Germline CDR1 reads SEHNR; CDR2 reads FQNEAQ (reference sequence). The V gene lost 5 bases and the J gene lost 1 base, with 11 bases spanning the gap. The CDR3 extends over 14 amino acids. The CDR3 bases are TGTGCCAGCAGCCCAGTAACAGGGAACACTGAAGCTTTCTTT. It specifies CASSPVTGNTEAFF.

J is TRBJ2-3 and V is TRBV7-2, with 7 positions matching TRBD2. Germline loops: CDR1 SGHTA, CDR2 FQGNSA. V gave up 1 base and J gave up 7 bases; unmatched junction bases: 11. The CDR3 runs to 16 residues. CDR3 protein: CASSLETGGNENTQYF. The CDR3 DNA reads as TGTGCCAGCAGCTTAGAGACCGGGGGGAACGAAAATACGCAGTATTTT.

The count of this clone is one. V usage is TRBV11-2 and J usage is TRBJ2-4, with TRBD1 identical over 7 bases. This CDR3 has 15 amino acids. V was pared by 4 bases and J by 6 bases, with 9 bases of the junction left unmatched. Germline V gene data show CDR1 as SGHAT and CDR2 as FQNNGV. This CDR3 is CASSSLGGQRNIQYF. For the CDR3, the DNA is TGTGCCAGCAGCTCCTTAGGGGGACAGAGAAACATTCAGTACTTC. Based on the CDR3 plus reference TRBV11-2 and TRBJ2-4, the full variable domain is EAGVAQSPRYKIIEKRQSVAFWCNPISGHATLYWYQQILGQGPKLLIQFQNNGVVDDSQLPKDRFSAERLKGVDSTLKIQPAKLEDSAVYLCASSSLGGQRNIQYFGAGTRLSVL.

This sequence joins TRBV2 and TRBJ1-1, with D possibly being TRBD1 (5 bases). This CDR3 contains 12 residues. Germline-derived CDR1 and CDR2 are SNHLY and FYNNEI. With 4 bases removed from V and 11 bases from J, the gap between germline ends came to 14 bases. This CDR3 is CASSAAGREAFF. The CDR3 region has the DNA TGTGCCAGCAGTGCGGCAGGGAGAGAGGCTTTCTTT.

The rearrangement uses TRBV19 and TRBJ1-2; no reliable D call. Trimming removed 6 bases from V and 3 bases from J, with 2 bases in between. The CDR3 covers 10 residues. CDR1 is LNHDA and CDR2 is SQIVND in the germline V gene (reference sequence). The CDR3: CASSDYGYTF. The CDR3 bases are TGTGCCAGTAGCGACTATGGCTACACCTTC.

V and J are TRBV7-9 and TRBJ2-1; TRBD1 aligns across 8 bases. The CDR3 has 16 amino acids. Germline CDR1 reads SEHNR; CDR2 reads FQNEAQ (reference sequence). J was trimmed by 9 bases and V by 4 bases; bases with no gene match: 14. Here the CDR3 reads CASSSPGQGELGEQFF. For the CDR3, the DNA is TGTGCCAGCAGCTCCCCAGGACAGGGAGAACTGGGTGAGCAGTTCTTC.

The CDR3, as DNA: TGTGCCACCAGCAGAGGACTTGGGACAGGTTTAGGTACGCCTGAAGCTTTCTTT. Amino acid sequence: CATSRGLGTGLGTPEAFF. V gene TRBV15 combines with J gene TRBJ1-1, with 8 bases lining up with TRBD1. The CDR3 runs to 18 residues. The germline V gene encodes CDR1 LNHNV and CDR2 YYDKDF (reference sequence). With 1 base clipped from V and 6 bases from J, the junction kept 16 bases outside the gene matches.

The chain is built from TRBV5-8 and TRBJ1-2, with D tentatively TRBD1 (6 bases). Germline V gene data show CDR1 as SGHTS and CDR2 as YDEGEE. This CDR3 has 14 residues. Trimming stripped 0 bases from V and 4 bases from J, with 10 bases between. CDR3 residues: CASSLGGAGYGYTF. The CDR3 coding sequence is TGTGCCAGCAGCTTGGGGGGGGCTGGCTATGGCTACACCTTC.

The chain is built from TRBV18 and TRBJ1-2; tentatively, D is TRBD1 (5 bases). The germline gives CDR1 KGHSH, CDR2 LQKENI. CDR3 length: 14 amino acids. V was cut by 3 bases and J by 8 bases, with 16 bases left in between. CDR3 sequence reads: CASSPARGGIGYTF. The CDR3 DNA sequence: TGTGCCAGCTCACCCGCCCGGGGCGGGATCGGCTACACCTTC.

The table lists this clone with a count of one. This chain links TRBV19 with TRBJ1-1; 7 bases map to TRBD1. The germline V gene has CDR1 LNHDA and CDR2 SQIVND (reference sequence). The CDR3 spans 15 residues. Trimming took 3 bases from V and 0 from J; bases not matched to a gene: 4. The CDR3 reads CASSIDRELNTEAFF. The CDR3 nucleotides are TGTGCCAGTAGTATCGACAGGGAGTTGAACACTGAAGCTTTCTTT. Variable domain in full (rest from reference TRBV19 and TRBJ1-1): DGGITQSPKYLFRKEGQNVTLSCEQNLNHDAMYWYRQDPGQGLRLIYYSQIVNDFQKGDIAEGYSVSREKKESFPLTVTSAQKNPTAFYLCASSIDRELNTEAFFGQGTRLTVV.

This sequence joins TRBV30 and TRBJ2-7, with D maybe TRBD1 (5 bases). Trimming shortened V by 1 base and J by 5 bases, and 12 bases separated the two germline ends. Germline CDR1 and CDR2: GTSNPN and SVGIG (reference sequence). This CDR3 region has 13 residues. The CDR3 coding sequence is TGTGCCTGGAGTGGTGCAGGGCCCCACGAGCAGTACTTC. Amino acids: CAWSGAGPHEQYF.

CDR3 region: CASSPGQGVTETQYF. The CDR3 DNA reads TGCGCCAGCAGCCCCGGACAGGGAGTTACAGAGACCCAGTACTTC. The chain is built from TRBV5-1 and TRBJ2-5; 8 nucleotides align to TRBD1. The CDR3 is made up of 15 amino acids. CDR1 and CDR2 (germline): SGHRS, YFSETQ. V shed 4 bases and J 4 bases; nucleotides not matched to a gene: 9.